This T cell receptor (beta chain) is from a study of cytomegalovirus exposure and HLA in healthy donors. Whole-study context: Prior work identified around 110 million unique TCR beta sequences in about 179 million T cells. General study results and limits: Earlier analysis found most TCR beta V segments productive about 90% or about 30% of the time. A classifier reportedly called cytomegalovirus status with high sensitivity and specificity.

The donors comprised healthy bone marrow donors. It was with 60 Vbeta and 13 Jbeta primers that the PCR ran. The method was immunoSEQ multiplex PCR; TCRdb's version includes in-frame clones alone and lacks a portion of them. This table holds 160,000 or so clones, about four fifths found once. This clone was counted a few times. The antigen is unknown. V lost 0 bases to trimming and J lost 4 bases; unmatched junction nucleotides: 5. The CDR3 totals 15 residues. Germline CDR1 is SGDLS and CDR2 is YYNGEE. The TCR sequence derives from a woman younger than 30 in good health and CMV-seropositive. The chain has TRBV9 and TRBJ2-7; 9 bases are a match to TRBD1. Sequencing was carried out using PBMCs. The CDR3 spells CASSVAPDRGYEQYF. CDR3 sequence (DNA): TGTGCCAGCAGCGTAGCCCCGGACAGGGGTTACGAGCAGTACTTC.